The 30 T cell receptor beta chains presented below share a single source sample, sequenced in a study of circulating and synovial CD4+ cells in juvenile arthritis. TCRdb's copy holds only in-frame clones and misses some; the assay was immunoSEQ multiplex PCR. Of about 33,000 clones in the sample, 90% to 95% are singletons; the top ten hold about 0.15%. What was sequenced was CD4+ T cells from blood. The origin of the receptors is a human donor with juvenile idiopathic arthritis.

J is TRBJ2-7 and V is TRBV5-1, with 8 bases aligning to TRBD1. This CDR3 comprises 14 residues. V trimming: 2 bases; J trimming: 5 bases; junction bases outside the gene matches: 6. Germline V gene sequence: CDR1 SGHRS, CDR2 YFSETQ. The CDR3 sequence: CASSFAGGSHEQYF. Here the CDR3 DNA reads TGCGCCAGCAGCTTCGCAGGGGGCTCGCACGAGCAGTACTTC.

The genes are TRBV7-2 and TRBJ2-7, with 11 bases that match TRBD1. The CDR3 contains 16 residues. Germline V gene sequence: CDR1 SGHTA, CDR2 FQGNSA. Germline trimming cut 5 bases from V and 4 bases from J; bases unmatched to any gene: 10. The CDR3 is CASSQDRGRISYEQYF. In DNA, the CDR3 is TGTGCCAGCAGCCAGGACAGGGGGCGTATTTCGTACGAGCAGTACTTC. The entire variable domain, with the rest obtained from reference TRBV7-2 and TRBJ2-7, is as follows: GAGVSQSPSNKVTEKGKDVELRCDPISGHTALYWYRQSLGQGLEFLIYFQGNSAPDKSGLPSDRFSAERTGGSVSTLTIQRTQQEDSAVYLCASSQDRGRISYEQYFGPGTRLTVT.

The rearrangement links TRBV7-2 to TRBJ2-5; no reliable D call. Looked up from germline, CDR1 is SGHTA and CDR2 is FQGNSA. The CDR3 length is 14 residues. The V and J ends lost 2 bases and 2 bases respectively, with 9 bases between them. The CDR3 spells CASSLWSGQETQYF. CDR3 nucleotides: TGTGCCAGCAGCTTATGGTCCGGGCAAGAGACCCAGTACTTC.

The V call is TRBV5-5, the J call TRBJ1-3, with D hard to call. V lost 4 bases to trimming and J lost 0 bases, with 8 bases between them. Germline-derived CDR1 and CDR2 are SGHKS and YYEKEE (reference sequence). This CDR3 has 14 residues. The CDR3 sequence: CASSIGISGNTIYF. Written as DNA, the CDR3 is TGTGCCAGCAGCATCGGGATCTCTGGAAACACCATATATTTT. Using reference TRBV5-5 and TRBJ1-3 for the parts outside the CDR3, the full variable domain is DAGVTQSPTHLIKTRGQQVTLRCSPISGHKSVSWYQQVLGQGPQFIFQYYEKEERGRGNFPDRFSARQFPNYSSELNVNALLLGDSALYLCASSIGISGNTIYFGEGSWLTVV.

The V and J genes are TRBV19 and TRBJ2-7, with TRBD2 matching over 7 bases. The trim removed 2 bases at V and 2 bases at J, leaving 6 bases unmatched. Germline CDR1 LNHDA, CDR2 SQIVND (reference sequence). This CDR3 spans 15 amino acids. The CDR3 nucleotides read TGTGCCAGTAGTATAAGTTGGGGGGGAACCTACGAGCAGTACTTC. As protein: CASSISWGGTYEQYF.

The chain has TRBV9 and TRBJ2-2; D might be TRBD2 (6 bases). The germline gives CDR1 SGDLS, CDR2 YYNGEE. The germline V and J ends were trimmed by 7 bases and 4 bases, with 14 bases remaining between them. The CDR3 contains 14 residues. The CDR3 nucleotides read TGTGCCAGCGGGCGGGGAACGGGCACCGGGGAGCTGTTTTTT. It is translated as CASGRGTGTGELFF.

The CDR3 loop reads CSVAETGSREQYF. In DNA, the CDR3 is TGCAGCGTTGCCGAGACAGGGAGTCGCGAGCAGTACTTC. The J gene is TRBJ2-7, the V gene TRBV29-1; 7 nucleotides match TRBD1. The CDR3 totals 13 residues. Germline values: CDR1 SQVTM, CDR2 ANQGSEA. With 4 bases clipped from V and 6 bases from J, the junction kept 9 bases outside the gene matches.

The rearrangement links TRBV28 to TRBJ1-3, with unresolved D. The CDR3 extends over 15 amino acids. The germline gives CDR1 MDHEN, CDR2 SYDVKM. The V end lost 2 bases, the J end lost 0 bases, and 8 bases lay between the germline ends. The CDR3 protein is CASSLETYSGNTIYF. The DNA for the CDR3 is TGTGCCAGCAGTTTAGAAACCTACTCTGGAAACACCATATATTTT. Filled out from reference TRBV28 and TRBJ1-3, the complete variable domain reads DVKVTQSSRYLVKRTGEKVFLECVQDMDHENMFWYRQDPGLGLRLIYFSYDVKMKEKGDIPEGYSVSREKKERFSLILESASTNQTSMYLCASSLETYSGNTIYFGEGSWLTVV.

This chain joins TRBV4-1 and TRBJ1-3; D not certain. V lost 2 bases, J lost 0 bases, and 8 bases lay in between. The CDR3 runs 15 residues. CDR1 and CDR2 from the germline V gene are MGHRA and YSYEKL. CDR3 DNA: TGCGCCAGCAGCCAACCGAGGAGCTCTGGAAACACCATATATTTT. Translated, it gives CASSQPRSSGNTIYF.

This chain joins TRBV27 and TRBJ2-5; the match to TRBD2 covers 16 bases. The ends lost 6 bases at V and 5 bases at J; junction bases unmatched: 6. This CDR3 spans 16 amino acids. Germline CDR1 MNHEY, CDR2 SMNVEV (reference sequence). CDR3 bases: TGTGCCAGCAGGCCGGGACTAGCGGGAGGGGGGGAGACCCAGTACTTC. Amino acids: CASRPGLAGGGETQYF.

This chain joins TRBV5-4 and TRBJ2-1; D may be TRBD2 (5 bases). Between the trimmed V and J ends, which lost 3 bases and 7 bases, there was a span of 11 bases. Germline loops: CDR1 SGHNT, CDR2 YYREEE (reference sequence). CDR3 length equals 13 residues. The CDR3 sequence: CASSSLARNEQFF. DNA for the CDR3: TGTGCCAGCAGCTCCCTAGCAAGAAATGAGCAGTTCTTC. The variable domain in full, with the rest retrieved from reference TRBV5-4 and TRBJ2-1, is ETGVTQSPTHLIKTRGQQVTLRCSSQSGHNTVSWYQQALGQGPQFIFQYYREEENGRGNFPPRFSGLQFPNYSSELNVNALELDDSALYLCASSSLARNEQFFGPGTRLTVL.

The V call is TRBV4-2, the J call TRBJ2-2; the match to TRBD1 covers 8 bases. J gave up 5 bases and V 0 bases, and 11 bases lay outside the gene matches. This CDR3 is built from 18 residues. Germline V gene data show CDR1 as LGHNA and CDR2 as YNFKEQ. The chain's CDR3 is CASSQERQGAFRTGELFF. In DNA form, the CDR3 reads TGTGCCAGCAGCCAAGAGAGGCAGGGGGCATTTCGGACCGGGGAGCTGTTTTTT.

J is TRBJ2-7 and V is TRBV2, with a weak D call TRBD2 (5 bases). Germline CDR1 and CDR2: SNHLY and FYNNEI. The CDR3 extends over 12 amino acids. The V end was cut by 8 bases, the J end by 0 bases, with 8 bases between. The CDR3 spells CASRRSSYEQYF. The CDR3, as DNA: TGTGCCAGCCGGAGGAGCTCCTACGAGCAGTACTTC.

The chain carries TRBV6-1 and TRBJ2-7; no definite D call. Germline CDR1 and CDR2: MNHNS and SASEGT. The CDR3 contains 13 residues. Trimming shortened V by 3 bases and J by 0 bases, and 6 bases separated the two germline ends. The CDR3 loop is CASSEGYSYEQYF. CDR3 nucleotides: TGTGCCAGCAGTGAGGGCTACTCCTACGAGCAGTACTTC.

The V call is TRBV9, the J call TRBJ2-1, with TRBD1 as a possible D gene (6 bases). V lost 0 bases to trimming and J lost 4 bases, with 8 bases between them. Looked up from germline, CDR1 is SGDLS and CDR2 is YYNGEE. The CDR3 is made up of 14 amino acids. The CDR3 DNA sequence: TGTGCCAGCAGCGTAGGGACAGCTTACAATGAGCAGTTCTTC. Translated: CASSVGTAYNEQFF.

The chain recombines TRBV30 with TRBJ2-3; 12 bases align to TRBD2. Germline V gene sequence: CDR1 GTSNPN, CDR2 SVGIG (reference sequence). V gave up 3 bases and J gave up 1 base; unmatched junction bases: 8. This CDR3 region has 17 residues. CDR3 protein: CAWRRRTSGTGTDTQYF. CDR3 DNA sequence: TGTGCCTGGAGACGAAGGACTAGCGGGACCGGCACAGATACGCAGTATTTT.

The V call is TRBV18, the J call TRBJ1-2; D uncertain. This CDR3 contains 12 residues. Germline lookup yields CDR1 KGHSH and CDR2 LQKENI. V was shortened by 2 bases and J by 9 bases, with 10 bases between the two germline ends. The CDR3 nucleotides read TGTGCCAGCTCACCAGTTGAACAGAGCTACACCTTC. Translation gives CASSPVEQSYTF.

This chain uses TRBV28 with TRBJ2-7; D unresolved. The CDR3 consists of 17 residues. Germline V gene lookup returns CDR1 MDHEN and CDR2 SYDVKM. V gave up 3 bases and J gave up 0 bases, with 18 bases separating them. This CDR3 reads CASSFSFAIISSYEQYF. CDR3 bases: TGTGCCAGCAGTTTTTCGTTCGCGATTATAAGCTCCTACGAGCAGTACTTC.

This clone has a single count. The chain joins TRBV7-2 to TRBJ2-1; TRBD1 matches at 8 bases. The CDR3 has 14 amino acids. Germline V CDR1 and CDR2: SGHTA, FQGNSA. After removal of 5 bases from V and 4 bases from J, the junction contained 4 bases not matched to a gene. This chain's CDR3 is CASSVGQGYNEQFF. The CDR3 region has the DNA TGTGCCAGCAGCGTTGGACAGGGTTACAATGAGCAGTTCTTC.

The V and J genes are TRBV4-1 and TRBJ2-7; possible D gene TRBD2, 5 bases. This CDR3 comprises 18 residues. V dropped 3 bases and J dropped 0 bases, with 21 bases sitting between them. Looked up from germline, CDR1 is MGHRA and CDR2 is YSYEKL. CDR3 sequence (DNA): TGCGCCAGCAGCCACATGGGTTTGGGCCCTCGGGACTCCTACGAGCAGTACTTC. Its protein product is CASSHMGLGPRDSYEQYF.

A note on this clone: The same CDR3 can be traced to other DNA sequences in this sample. The chain uses TRBV7-9 and TRBJ1-5, with 10 bases that match TRBD1. CDR1 and CDR2 (germline): SEHNR, FQNEAQ (reference sequence). The J segment lost 7 bases and the V segment lost 0 bases, leaving 3 bases of the junction unmatched. CDR3 length: 15 amino acids. DNA of the CDR3: TGTGCCAGCAGCTTAGCGGGGACAGGGGCCCAGCCCCAGCATTTT. It specifies CASSLAGTGAQPQHF.

V gene TRBV6-5 combines with J gene TRBJ2-2, with 11 bases that match TRBD2. Germline trimming cut 2 bases from V and 6 bases from J; bases unmatched to any gene: 2. Germline-derived CDR1 and CDR2 are MNHEY and SVGAGI. The CDR3 sequence is 15 residues long. CDR3 sequence: CASSYNSGGAGELFF. For the CDR3, the DNA is TGTGCCAGCAGTTACAATAGCGGGGGGGCCGGGGAGCTGTTTTTT.

J is TRBJ2-7 and V is TRBV5-4, with TRBD1 identical over 10 bases. The CDR3 sequence is 15 residues long. With 4 bases clipped from V and 2 bases from J, the junction kept 6 bases outside the gene matches. Germline CDR1 and CDR2: SGHNT and YYREEE (reference sequence). DNA of the CDR3: TGTGCCAGCAGCCACTCCGGGACAGGGGCCTACGAGCAGTACTTC. It yields the protein CASSHSGTGAYEQYF.

This clone showed up just once. This chain joins TRBV2 and TRBJ1-6; TRBD1 aligns across 10 bases. The V and J ends lost 4 bases and 9 bases, in that order; junction bases with no gene match: 0. The CDR3 extends over 13 amino acids. Germline loops: CDR1 SNHLY, CDR2 FYNNEI. The DNA of the CDR3 is TGTGCCAGCAGTGGACAGGGGGCTTCACCCCTCCACTTT. Translation: CASSGQGASPLHF.

This clone was observed a few times. The same CDR3 arises from other DNA sequences in this sample as well. This rearrangement joins TRBV19 to TRBJ1-3; 7 bases are a match to TRBD1. This CDR3 is built from 15 residues. CDR1 and CDR2 from the germline V gene are LNHDA and SQIVND (reference sequence). The V gene end was trimmed by 2 bases and the J gene end by 2 bases; junction bases not matched to a gene: 3. CDR3 region: CASSIRQGAGNTIYF. In nucleotides, the CDR3 is TGTGCCAGTAGTATACGGCAGGGGGCTGGAAACACCATATATTTT.

Only a few counts were recorded for this clone. The V gene is TRBV6-1, the J gene TRBJ1-3; the D is unclear. The CDR3 runs to 14 residues. CDR1 is MNHNS and CDR2 is SASEGT in the germline V gene. V gave up 4 bases and J gave up 4 bases, with 11 bases separating them. The CDR3 DNA reads TGTGCCAGCAGTGTCGACTTACCGGGAAACACCATATATTTT. Residues: CASSVDLPGNTIYF.

V usage is TRBV19 and J usage is TRBJ1-1; D not resolved. The germline CDR1 and CDR2 sequences are LNHDA and SQIVND (reference sequence). V was shortened by 3 bases and J by 2 bases, with 7 bases between the two germline ends. The CDR3 has 13 residues. The CDR3 here is CASSIEYNTEAFF. In DNA, the CDR3 is TGTGCCAGTAGTATTGAGTATAACACTGAAGCTTTCTTT.

This clone occurred once. The chain employs TRBV28 and TRBJ2-3; 7 nucleotides line up with TRBD1. CDR3 length: 14 residues. Germline V lookup: CDR1 MDHEN, CDR2 SYDVKM. V lost 6 bases, J lost 0 bases, and 3 bases stayed unmatched. CDR3 in DNA: TGTGCCAGCAGACTGACAGGGAGCACAGATACGCAGTATTTT. It codes for CASRLTGSTDTQYF.

The chain has TRBV5-1 and TRBJ2-5; the match to TRBD2 covers 12 bases. Germline CDR1 is SGHRS and CDR2 is YFSETQ. The CDR3 has 16 residues. Germline trimming cut 4 bases from V and 4 bases from J; bases unmatched to any gene: 8. For the CDR3, the DNA is TGCGCCAGCAGCCCCCAGACTAGCGGGAGTGGAGAGACCCAGTACTTC. Translated: CASSPQTSGSGETQYF.

The rearrangement uses TRBV10-1 and TRBJ1-2, with a possible D match to TRBD1 (6 bases). Germline V gene sequence: CDR1 WNHNN, CDR2 SYGVQD (reference sequence). The ends were cut back, 9 bases at V and 3 bases at J, with 8 bases in the middle. The CDR3 runs to 11 residues. In DNA form, the CDR3 reads TGCGCCAGTCGACAGGACTATGGCTACACCTTC. It encodes CASRQDYGYTF.